This T cell receptor (beta chain) was retrieved from a study of blood T cell repertoires in COVID-19 (TCRdb year 2020). In terms of the full investigation: The collaborator samples originated in the United States, Italy and Spain and spanned the acute and convalescent phases of COVID-19. The material from the prospective study consisted of cDNA or gDNA derived from T cells, B-cell-depleted T cells, or PBMCs. Deeply sampled blood TCRbeta repertoires from subjects exposed to, actively infected with, or recovered from COVID-19 were included in the dataset. Where available, HLA class I and class II types were taken from metadata supplied by the sample provider and were not determined by assay-based typing. Nearly every sample came with metadata listing a de-identified subject ID, COVID-19 status, age in years and sex. The repertoires were released in a freely available public database intended as a resource for research on the immune response to SARS-CoV-2. Samples were obtained from the ongoing ImmuneRACE study (first 160 participants) and from over a thousand subjects provided by 6 global collaborators.

TCRbeta CDR3 regions were amplified from genomic DNA by means of the immunoSEQ Assay, a bias-controlled multiplex PCR. As for the original processing: Nucleated cell counts per sample were estimated from amplification of reference gene primers within the assay. Sequence reads were collapsed and filtered to measure the absolute abundance of every unique TCRbeta CDR3 rearrangement. Productive Simpson clonality was computed per sample as the square root of Simpson's diversity index over productive rearrangements. Drawn from immuneACCESS, this table holds only the in-frame rearrangements with V and J called that TCRdb kept. Clones are partly lost; checked studies trace under half to an unresolved V gene and leave the rest unexplained. The DNA was the basis for D and trimming; V, J and clone size are from that table. For this sample the table gives roughly 68,000 clones, of which 80% to 85% were detected only once. The top ten constitute about 9.1% of the sample.

Broader findings and caveats from the paper: Clinical and demographic metadata were provided uncurated, with the amount varying by source and participant.

This clone was detected only once. No cognate antigen has been identified for it. No per-base quality is available; no much larger clone lies one base away. Whole blood was collected in K2EDTA tubes by collaborating institutions according to the institutions' own protocols. Collaborator samples were shipped for TCRbeta analysis as frozen whole blood, isolated PBMCs, or DNA extracted from either sample type. Taken from cysteine to phenylalanine, the CDR3 has 15 residues. Left in the record is the CDR3 DNA by itself, 45 bases read in frame from the first base. V is reduced by 3 bases and J by 4 bases, leaving a spacing of 13 bases between them. Reading the germline V gene gives CDR1 MDHEN and CDR2 SYDVKM.

The sample was peripheral blood. The source is a human donor in a cohort sampled during active COVID-19. The chain is assembled from TRBV28 and TRBJ2-1; TRBD2 is perhaps the D gene, given 5 matching bases. The DNA sequence reads TGTGCCAGCAGTTTGAGGCTAGCCCAATACAATGAGCAGTTCTTC. It translates to CASSLRLAQYNEQFF.